The clone carrying this T cell receptor beta chain came up a few times. Its antigen remains unknown. The data were obtained in a study of beta chain features in type 1 diabetes. Study information: All samples together contributed almost 110,000,000 sorted cells for examination. General study findings and limits: PCR could preferentially amplify shorter templates, alike in patients and controls.

As every portion of the isolated RNA was reverse transcribed, the sequencing read expressed TCRB transcripts. Some clones are missing from TCRdb's copy, which holds only in-frame ones; the method was immunoSEQ multiplex PCR. The sample contains a few hundred thousand clones, 9% to 10% of which appear only once. Every single donor gave one heparinised blood draw, and these averaged around 0.12 L. CDR3 size: 14 residues. With 7 bases clipped from V and 10 bases from J, the junction kept 9 bases outside the gene matches. Germline-derived CDR1 and CDR2 are LNHDA and SQIVND (reference sequence). Specimen: naive CD4+ T cells from blood. The clonotype originates from a woman younger than 30 in good health. The chain links TRBV19 to TRBJ1-4, with 10 bases aligning to TRBD1. The CDR3 reads CASTSGTGVGKLFF. The CDR3 DNA follows: TGTGCCAGTACCTCCGGGACAGGGGTAGGAAAACTGTTTTTT.